A single sample gave rise to the 14 T cell receptor beta chains below, sequenced in a study of OX40 agonist ivuxolimab in advanced cancers. Only in-frame clones appear in the TCRdb table, and some are missing; sequencing was by immunoSEQ multiplex PCR. This sample carries tens of thousands of clones, roughly nine tenths of them seen once, and the ten largest clones take approximately 0.98%. Sequencing used CD4+ or CD8+ T cells sorted from blood, obtained in a trial of the OX40 agonist ivuxolimab. The origin of the receptors is an adult with an advanced solid tumor such as melanoma, head and neck, liver or kidney cancer.

The V and J genes are TRBV18 and TRBJ2-5; the D gene is possibly TRBD1 (6 bases). This CDR3 has 13 residues. Germline V gene sequence: CDR1 KGHSH, CDR2 LQKENI. With 4 bases removed from V and 5 bases from J, the gap between germline ends came to 11 bases. The CDR3 DNA reads TGTGCCAGCTCACTGGGGGCACGGGAGACCCAGTACTTC. As protein: CASSLGARETQYF.

There are a few counts of this clone. The gene calls are TRBV5-1 and TRBJ2-1; D is uncertain. CDR3 length: 13 amino acids. Germline values: CDR1 SGHRS, CDR2 YFSETQ. V dropped 0 bases and J dropped 7 bases, with 8 bases sitting between them. The CDR3 region is CASSLAVTNEQFF. In nucleotides, the CDR3 is TGCGCCAGCAGCTTGGCTGTCACAAATGAGCAGTTCTTC.

The chain couples TRBV9 to TRBJ2-3; 7 bases map to TRBD2. The CDR3 is 15 residues long. The V gene end was trimmed by 4 bases and the J gene end by 1 base; junction bases not matched to a gene: 6. Germline-derived CDR1 and CDR2 are SGDLS and YYNGEE. The CDR3 region has the DNA TGTGCCAGCAGCTCAAGAAGCGGGGGCACAGATACGCAGTATTTT. Its translation: CASSSRSGGTDTQYF.

This rearrangement joins TRBV7-6 to TRBJ2-3; 9 positions match TRBD2. The CDR3 extends over 17 amino acids. With 1 base clipped from V and 6 bases from J, the junction kept 11 bases outside the gene matches. The germline V gene encodes CDR1 SGHVS and CDR2 FNYEAQ. For the CDR3, the DNA is TGTGCCAGCAGCTTAGGGCTAGCGGGACCCCGGGCGGATACGCAGTATTTT. This sequence encodes CASSLGLAGPRADTQYF.

The genes are TRBV6-5 and TRBJ2-3; D not certain. The CDR3 consists of 13 residues. V was shortened by 6 bases and J by 1 base, with 8 bases between the two germline ends. Per the germline V gene, CDR1 is MNHEY and CDR2 is SVGAGI. The CDR3 nucleotides read TGTGCCAGCAGCGAGACCCGCACAGATACGCAGTATTTT. Amino acids: CASSETRTDTQYF.

This chain links TRBV14 with TRBJ2-3, with D uncertain. Germline assignment: CDR1 SGHDN and CDR2 FVKESK. Deletions cut 4 bases from V and 8 bases from J, with 22 bases between. The CDR3 is made up of 16 amino acids. CDR3 residues: CASSRSSLLVSGTQYF. DNA for the CDR3: TGTGCCAGCAGCCGGTCGTCTCTTCTGGTTAGTGGTACGCAGTATTTT.

This clone was observed a single time. The chain uses TRBV7-9 and TRBJ1-1; D is unclear. Germline V gene data show CDR1 as SEHNR and CDR2 as FQNEAQ (reference sequence). This CDR3 has 11 residues. Between the trimmed V and J ends, which lost 5 bases and 7 bases, there was a span of 8 bases. CDR3: CASSAGIEAFF. CDR3 nucleotides: TGTGCCAGCAGCGCCGGGATTGAAGCTTTCTTT.

The chain is built from TRBV6-5 and TRBJ1-4; 8 nucleotides match TRBD1. The CDR3 runs to 15 residues. Germline V gene sequence: CDR1 MNHEY, CDR2 SVGAGI. V lost 10 bases to trimming and J lost 3 bases; unmatched junction nucleotides: 10. The chain's CDR3 is CANQLDRGANEKLFF. For the CDR3, the DNA is TGTGCCAACCAATTAGACAGGGGAGCTAATGAAAAACTGTTTTTT.

The chain recombines TRBV7-2 with TRBJ2-3; 13 nucleotides match TRBD2. The germline V gene encodes CDR1 SGHTA and CDR2 FQGNSA. Germline trimming cut 4 bases from V and 1 base from J; bases unmatched to any gene: 11. There are 19 residues in the CDR3. CDR3 DNA: TGTGCCAGCAGCTCGCAATACTTGGGACTAGCGGGGCGCACAGATACGCAGTATTTT. Amino acids: CASSSQYLGLAGRTDTQYF.

The V gene is TRBV7-9, the J gene TRBJ2-7, with 12 bases aligning to TRBD2. V trimming: 5 bases; J trimming: 3 bases; junction bases outside the gene matches: 14. Germline V gene lookup returns CDR1 SEHNR and CDR2 FQNEAQ (reference sequence). The CDR3 spans 18 residues. The CDR3 region is CASSRASGRAMDVYEQYF. The CDR3 DNA reads TGTGCCAGCAGCCGGGCTAGCGGGAGGGCAATGGACGTCTACGAGCAGTACTTC.

The chain recombines TRBV7-2 with TRBJ2-3; 8 bases match TRBD2. Germline-derived CDR1 and CDR2 are SGHTA and FQGNSA. V was pared by 3 bases and J by 0 bases, with 11 bases of the junction left unmatched. The CDR3 has 18 residues. The CDR3 sequence: CASSFGLSGGTSTDTQYF. The CDR3 coding sequence is TGTGCCAGCAGCTTTGGGTTATCGGGGGGGACTAGCACAGATACGCAGTATTTT.

CDR3 sequence reads: CASSLGTQETQYF. The CDR3 nucleotides are TGTGCCAGCTCCCTCGGGACCCAAGAGACCCAGTACTTC. The chain combines TRBV18 with TRBJ2-5; D may correspond to TRBD1 or TRBD2 (5 bases each). CDR1 is KGHSH and CDR2 is LQKENI in the germline V gene. The V end was cut by 6 bases, the J end by 1 base, with 9 bases between. The CDR3 covers 13 residues.

V gene TRBV4-1 combines with J gene TRBJ2-5; D might be TRBD1 (6 bases). Germline V gene data show CDR1 as MGHRA and CDR2 as YSYEKL. The V end was cut by 5 bases, the J end by 9 bases, with 13 bases between. This CDR3 has 12 residues. CDR3 protein: CASSRHSGAQYF. The CDR3 DNA follows: TGCGCCAGCAGCAGGCACTCAGGGGCCCAGTACTTC.

The chain links TRBV15 to TRBJ2-2, with 10 nucleotides matching TRBD2. CDR3 size: 18 residues. CDR1 and CDR2 (germline): LNHNV, YYDKDF (reference sequence). Losses at the gene ends were 1 base for V and 1 base for J; bases not matched to a gene: 6. In DNA, the CDR3 is TGTGCCACCAGCAGAGGGGAACTAGCGGGGTTGAACACCGGGGAGCTGTTTTTT. It is translated as CATSRGELAGLNTGELFF.